This T cell receptor (beta chain) was sequenced during a study of CD8 T cells in Susac syndrome. V lost 6 bases and J lost 6, with 22 bases in between. This CDR3 comprises 15 residues. The germline V gene has CDR1 SQVTM and CDR2 ANQGSEA. Reverse transcription of roughly 0.45 to 1 ug RNA was carried out with random hexamers. The method of amplification for TCR beta CDR3 was immunoSEQ multiplex PCR, covering 54 Vbeta and 13 Jbeta. A single record per CDR3 protein comes from TCRdb applying MiXCR to the immunoSEQ multiplex PCR reads. The table has roughly 130,000 distinct CDR3 sequences, 85% to 95% seen once. FACS enriched CD8+ TEMRA cells, while bulk CD8+ and CD4+ were negatively isolated.

Sequenced input: CD4+ T cells from PBMCs. V and J are TRBV29-1 and TRBJ2-3; D is unclear. The clonotype comes from a human donor with multiple sclerosis. The CDR3 sequence: CSVPIAGLTADTQYF. CDR3 coding DNA: TGCAGCGTGCCAATAGCCGGCCTTACGGCGGATACGCAGTATTTT.